This TCR beta chain was recovered during a study of control samples from healthy donors and cancer patients (dated by TCRdb to 2020 to 2022). For this clone: No cognate antigen has been identified for it. Base-call qualities are not available, and no considerably larger clone is one nucleotide away.

The library was produced with the immunoSEQ multiplex PCR assay. Held by TCRdb, this immuneACCESS table contains in-frame sequences only and omits some clones. Under half of the omission traces to an unresolved V gene where checked; the cause of the rest is unknown. The sample records 100,000 to 150,000 clones, approximately 92% of which are singletons. The biggest ten clones account for almost 2.5% of the sample. The junction carries 11 bases between V and J, which are trimmed by 8 bases and 1 base respectively. From a lookup of the germline V gene (reference sequence), CDR1 and CDR2 are MNHNY and SVGAGI. The CDR3 starts with the cysteine, ends with the phenylalanine, and has 14 residues. The read is trimmed to its CDR3 DNA, 42 bases read in frame from base 1.

The sequence was obtained from a young man in good health. The sample was blood. The chain couples TRBV6-6 to TRBJ2-2; the D gene cannot be resolved reliably. The bases read TGTGCCAGCCATTGGGTCGGGAACACCGGGGAGCTGTTTTTT. This sequence encodes CASHWVGNTGELFF.